This T cell receptor (beta chain) was retrieved from a study of cytomegalovirus exposure and HLA in healthy donors. V shed 8 bases and J shed 5 bases, with 12 bases lying between them. The germline gives CDR1 LGHNA, CDR2 YSLEER. This CDR3 comprises 13 residues. TCRdb's copy holds only in-frame clones and misses some; the assay was immunoSEQ multiplex PCR. The data contain 60,000 to 80,000 clones, around four fifths of them singletons. The rearrangement joins TRBV4-3 to TRBJ2-2, with a tentative D call TRBD2 (6 bases). The receptor was isolated from a man younger than 45 in good health and CMV-seronegative. The source material was PBMCs. The CDR3 is CASGLYRTGELFF. The CDR3, as DNA: TGCGCCAGCGGACTATATCGTACCGGGGAGCTGTTTTTT.